The 14 T cell receptor beta chains presented below share a single source sample, sequenced in a study of T cells in Graves' hyperthyroidism and ophthalmopathy. The TCR beta CDR3 regions underwent amplification using RNA transcripts as the source. First-round RT-PCR of the TCR CDR3 relied on the HTBI primer set. Each CDR3 protein gets one entry after TCRdb re-called the multiplex PCR reads with MiXCR. The table shows under 300,000 distinct CDR3 sequences, with about 14% occurring only once. Sequencing was performed on blood. The receptor set was obtained from a woman aged 25 to 39 with Graves' hyperthyroidism that later progressed to Graves' ophthalmopathy.

This clonotype appeared many times. The rearrangement uses TRBV7-9 and TRBJ1-1; D is uncertain. The V gene lost 0 bases and the J gene lost 7 bases, with 9 bases spanning the gap. CDR1 is SEHNR, CDR2 FQNEAQ, per germline (reference sequence). The CDR3 extends over 13 amino acids. This CDR3 is CASSLAGPGEAFF. The CDR3 bases are TGTGCCAGCAGCTTAGCAGGGCCGGGTGAAGCTTTCTTT. The entire variable domain, with the rest obtained from reference TRBV7-9 and TRBJ1-1, is as follows: DTGVSQNPRHKITKRGQNVTFRCDPISEHNRLYWYRQTLGQGPEFLTYFQNEAQLEKSRLLSDRFSAERPKGSFSTLEIQRTEQGDSAMYLCASSLAGPGEAFFGQGTRLTVV.

This clonotype has ten or more counts. Written as DNA, the CDR3 is TGTGCCAGCAGTATAGAGATCGGTCAGCCCCAGCATTTT. It translates to CASSIEIGQPQHF. The chain couples TRBV4-2 to TRBJ1-5; D call uncertain. V was pared by 6 bases and J by 6 bases, with 12 bases between. The V gene's germline CDR1 is LGHNA and CDR2 YNFKEQ. The CDR3 length is 13 residues.

There are a few counts of this clonotype. A much larger clone lies one base from this, so it may be a read error. The chain links TRBV7-2 to TRBJ2-3; no firm D call. Germline V gene data show CDR1 as SGHTA and CDR2 as FQGNSA. V was pared by 1 base and J by 6 bases, with 8 bases between. CDR3 length: 13 amino acids. This chain's CDR3 is CASSLGCGDTQYF. CDR3 DNA: TGTGCCAGCAGCTTAGGGTGCGGCGATACGCAGTATTTT.

This clonotype was counted a few times. The V call is TRBV19, the J call TRBJ2-5, with 7 bases lining up with TRBD2. V was clipped by 0 bases and J by 5 bases; unmatched bases: 6. Germline loops: CDR1 LNHDA, CDR2 SQIVND (reference sequence). This CDR3 has 15 amino acids. The CDR3 region is CASSIDLAAVETQYF. DNA for the CDR3: TGTGCCAGTAGTATAGACCTAGCGGCGGTGGAGACCCAGTACTTC.

This clonotype was found many times. V usage is TRBV3-1 and J usage is TRBJ1-1; perhaps TRBD1 as D (5 bases). The CDR3 is made up of 16 amino acids. V lost 2 bases to trimming and J lost 3 bases, with 16 bases between them. Germline loops: CDR1 LGHDT, CDR2 YNNKEL (reference sequence). The CDR3 here is CASSQYPVAGYTEAFF. The CDR3 coding sequence is TGTGCCAGCAGCCAATACCCGGTAGCAGGGTACACTGAAGCTTTCTTT.

This clonotype was observed a few times. The chain combines TRBV20-1 with TRBJ2-3; tentatively, D is TRBD1 (5 bases). CDR1 is DFQATT and CDR2 is SNEGSKA in the germline V gene (reference sequence). The V and J ends lost 1 base and 2 bases respectively, with 13 bases between them. This CDR3 has 15 residues. The CDR3 reads CSARAGFVPTDTQYF. In DNA, the CDR3 is TGCAGTGCTAGAGCAGGGTTTGTTCCCACAGATACGCAGTATTTT.

The chain employs TRBV29-1 and TRBJ1-2, with a possible D match to TRBD1 (5 bases). The CDR3 runs 11 residues. Trimming pared 4 bases from V and 8 bases from J, leaving 11 bases between. Germline V gives CDR1 SQVTM, CDR2 ANQGSEA. The CDR3 spells CSVVGTDGYTF. The CDR3, as DNA: TGCAGCGTTGTAGGGACGGACGGCTACACCTTC.

In this sample, this clonotype turned up a few times. The chain links TRBV30 to TRBJ1-2; perhaps TRBD1 as D (5 bases). The CDR3 length is 15 residues. Per the germline V gene, CDR1 is GTSNPN and CDR2 is SVGIG (reference sequence). The V gene lost 0 bases and the J gene lost 2 bases, with 13 bases spanning the gap. The chain's CDR3 is CAWSVGPGLNYGYTF. For the CDR3, the DNA is TGTGCCTGGAGTGTAGGGCCGGGGCTCAACTATGGCTACACCTTC. Full variable domain (missing parts from reference TRBV30 and TRBJ1-2): SQTIHQWPATLVQPVGSPLSLECTVEGTSNPNLYWYRQAAGRGLQLLFYSVGIGQISSEVPQNLSASRPQDRQFILSSKKLLLSDSGFYLCAWSVGPGLNYGYTFGSGTRLTVV.

This clonotype was seen more than once but under ten times. V usage is TRBV7-8 and J usage is TRBJ1-3; weak D call: TRBD1 (5 bases). The V gene lost 1 base and the J gene lost 2 bases, with 9 bases spanning the gap. Germline-derived CDR1 and CDR2 are SGHVS and FQNEAQ. CDR3 length: 15 amino acids. Written as DNA, the CDR3 is TGTGCCAGCAGCTTAGTGCAGGGTGCTGGAAACACCATATATTTT. Translating gives CASSLVQGAGNTIYF.

This clonotype was seen repeatedly, ten times or more. This chain joins TRBV30 and TRBJ2-1; D unclear. The CDR3 length is 14 residues. The germline V gene encodes CDR1 GTSNPN and CDR2 SVGIG (reference sequence). Between the trimmed V and J ends, which lost 0 bases and 4 bases, there was a span of 10 bases. CDR3 in amino acids: CAWSVSTSYNEQFF. CDR3 nucleotide sequence: TGTGCCTGGAGTGTATCCACCTCGTACAATGAGCAGTTCTTC.

This clonotype was picked up many times. CDR3 bases: TGTGCCAGCAGTCCAGGGTTGTACGAGCAGTACTTC. It codes for CASSPGLYEQYF. The chain combines TRBV6-1 with TRBJ2-7; D might be TRBD1 (5 bases). This CDR3 contains 12 residues. The germline CDR1 and CDR2 sequences are MNHNS and SASEGT. The ends were cut back, 5 bases at V and 4 bases at J, with 9 bases in the middle.

This clonotype was detected ten times or more. V is TRBV7-8 and J is TRBJ2-2; 14 positions agree with TRBD2. Germline loops: CDR1 SGHVS, CDR2 FQNEAQ. The CDR3 runs to 16 residues. Losses at the gene ends were 4 bases for V and 5 bases for J; bases not matched to a gene: 3. The DNA of the CDR3 is TGTGCCAGCAGCTGGGGGACTAGCGGGAGTACCGGGGAGCTGTTTTTT. As protein: CASSWGTSGSTGELFF. Filled out from reference TRBV7-8 and TRBJ2-2, the complete variable domain reads GAGVSQSPRYKVAKRGQDVALRCDPISGHVSLFWYQQALGQGPEFLTYFQNEAQLDKSGLPSDRFFAERPEGSVSTLKIQRTQQEDSAVYLCASSWGTSGSTGELFFGEGSRLTVL.

The sample holds many counts of this clonotype. The J gene is TRBJ2-2, the V gene TRBV12-3 or TRBV12-4, with D perhaps matching TRBD1 (5 bases). The CDR3 runs 11 residues. Trimming left V 8 bases short and J 7 bases short, with 8 bases between. In nucleotides, the CDR3 is TGTGCCAGCTCAGGGTACGGGGAGCTGTTTTTT. This gives the protein CASSGYGELFF.

This clonotype was seen at least ten times. This chain joins TRBV6-1 and TRBJ2-1, with 10 bases aligning to TRBD2. CDR3 length: 16 residues. Germline assignment: CDR1 MNHNS and CDR2 SASEGT. The V and J ends lost 5 bases and 7 bases, in that order; junction bases with no gene match: 11. The DNA of the CDR3 is TGTGCCAGCAGTCTGATAGCGGGAGGCCGCAAAAATGAGCAGTTCTTC. It specifies CASSLIAGGRKNEQFF.